One and the same sample provided the 16 T cell receptor beta chains below, sequenced in a study of blood T cell repertoires in COVID-19. Assay used: immunoSEQ multiplex PCR; TCRdb lists only in-frame clones, some missing. The repertoire has 170,000 or so clones, 80% of them found once; the top ten carry 6% to 7.5%. Source material: peripheral blood. These receptors originate from a man aged 70-80 years with active or convalescent COVID-19.

The chain joins TRBV7-6 to TRBJ1-1; no clear D. The germline V gene encodes CDR1 SGHVS and CDR2 FNYEAQ. V gave up 2 bases and J gave up 4 bases, with 8 bases separating them. This CDR3 comprises 13 residues. CDR3 amino acids: CASSLSSFTEAFF. The CDR3 nucleotides read TGTGCCAGCAGCTTATCCTCTTTCACTGAAGCTTTCTTT.

The rearrangement links TRBV30 to TRBJ1-2, with 11 bases identical to TRBD1. Germline assignment: CDR1 GTSNPN and CDR2 SVGIG (reference sequence). Trimming took 7 bases from V and 5 from J; bases not matched to a gene: 6. The length of the CDR3 is 13 residues. The CDR3: CAFRDRGSYGYTF. The CDR3, as DNA: TGTGCCTTCAGGGACAGGGGGTCTTATGGCTACACCTTC.

This chain connects TRBV24-1 to TRBJ2-3; TRBD2 matches 13 bases. After removal of 4 bases from V and 4 bases from J, the junction contained 10 bases not matched to a gene. The CDR3 has 18 residues. Germline V gives CDR1 KGHDR, CDR2 SFDVKD. CDR3 nucleotide sequence: TGTGCCACCAGTGACCGTCGGACTAGCGGGAGAGGGGCAGATACGCAGTATTTT. This codes for CATSDRRTSGRGADTQYF.

In its sample, this clone was seen once. This chain joins TRBV3-1 (or the pseudogene TRBV3-2) and TRBJ1-1; perhaps TRBD1 as D (6 bases). Germline lookup yields CDR1 LGHDT and CDR2 YNNKEL (reference sequence). This CDR3 spans 11 amino acids. Trimming shortened V by 4 bases and J by 11 bases, and 11 bases separated the two germline ends. The DNA of the CDR3 is TGTGCCAGCAGCCGCAGACAGGAGGCTTTCTTT. Protein sequence: CASSRRQEAFF.

The table lists this clone with a few counts. The chain is built from TRBV11-2 and TRBJ2-5, with unresolved D. This CDR3 comprises 15 residues. Trimming left V 1 base short and J 1 base short, with 10 bases between. The germline V gene has CDR1 SGHAT and CDR2 FQNNGV. CDR3 sequence (DNA): TGTGCCAGCAGCTTAGGGATAAGCGCCCAAGAGACCCAGTACTTC. It codes for CASSLGISAQETQYF.

The chain recombines TRBV5-1 with TRBJ1-1; unclear D gene. The CDR3 has 13 amino acids. The V and J ends lost 4 bases and 8 bases respectively, with 15 bases between them. The germline gives CDR1 SGHRS, CDR2 YFSETQ. The DNA of the CDR3 is TGCGCCAGCAGCCTCCTCACCGACAAGGAAGCTTTCTTT. Its protein is CASSLLTDKEAFF.

V usage is TRBV11-2 and J usage is TRBJ2-3; no clear D. The CDR3 runs 14 residues. Germline CDR1 reads SGHAT; CDR2 reads FQNNGV. V dropped 1 base and J dropped 3 bases, with 8 bases sitting between them. The CDR3 loop reads CASSLAAPTDTQYF. The CDR3 DNA reads TGTGCCAGCAGCTTAGCCGCGCCTACAGATACGCAGTATTTT.

The genes are TRBV5-6 and TRBJ1-1; no definite D call. The CDR3 extends over 13 amino acids. Germline V lookup: CDR1 SGHDT, CDR2 YYEEEE. The V end was cut by 3 bases, the J end by 3 bases, with 9 bases between. CDR3 residues: CASSSGLYTEAFF. For the CDR3, the DNA is TGTGCCAGCAGCTCCGGACTGTACACTGAAGCTTTCTTT.

CDR3 residues: CASSLLTGANTEAFF. The CDR3 bases are TGTGCCAGCAGCCTACTGACAGGGGCGAACACTGAAGCTTTCTTT. The V call is TRBV5-4, the J call TRBJ1-1, with 8 bases matching TRBD1. CDR1 and CDR2 from the germline V gene are SGHNT and YYREEE (reference sequence). The CDR3 has 15 residues. The J segment lost 1 base and the V segment lost 4 bases, leaving 6 bases of the junction unmatched.

This chain connects TRBV29-1 to TRBJ1-5, with 7 bases that match TRBD1. Trimming removed 6 bases from V and 5 bases from J; junction bases left unmatched: 7. The length of the CDR3 is 13 residues. CDR1 is SQVTM, CDR2 ANQGSEA, per germline. Here the CDR3 DNA reads TGCAGCGTAACAGGGGCGATCGATCAGCCCCAGCATTTT. Translating gives CSVTGAIDQPQHF.

The rearrangement uses TRBV9 and TRBJ1-1; a weak D match, TRBD1 (6 bases). Germline V gene sequence: CDR1 SGDLS, CDR2 YYNGEE. Deletions cut 4 bases from V and 5 bases from J, with 15 bases between. There are 14 residues in the CDR3. As DNA, the CDR3 is TGTGCCAGCAGCCAGGGGCCGGCAGCGACTGAAGCTTTCTTT. It codes for CASSQGPAATEAFF.

The V gene is TRBV2, the J gene TRBJ1-6, with D hard to call. V lost 6 bases and J lost 2, with 20 bases in between. This CDR3 has 18 residues. Germline-derived CDR1 and CDR2 are SNHLY and FYNNEI. The CDR3 coding sequence is TGTGCCAGCAGCCGTGTCGAGCGGGGTCGCGCCTATAATTCACCCCTCCACTTT. The encoded protein is CASSRVERGRAYNSPLHF.

This sequence joins TRBV6-2 or TRBV6-3 and TRBJ1-4; tentatively, D is TRBD1 (6 bases). The germline CDR1 and CDR2 sequences are MNHEY and SVGEGT. V dropped 1 base and J dropped 0 bases, with 9 bases sitting between them. The CDR3 has 16 amino acids. The CDR3 DNA sequence: TGTGCCAGCAGTTACTGGGGGCCGTCAACTAATGAAAAACTGTTTTTT. Protein product: CASSYWGPSTNEKLFF.

The chain recombines TRBV2 with TRBJ2-1, with TRBD2 identical over 8 bases. J gave up 9 bases and V 6 bases, and 13 bases lay outside the gene matches. Germline V gene lookup returns CDR1 SNHLY and CDR2 FYNNEI. CDR3 length equals 15 residues. CDR3 region: CASSPLSGGPGEQFF. The DNA for the CDR3 is TGTGCCAGCAGCCCTCTGTCGGGGGGGCCGGGTGAGCAGTTCTTC.

This rearrangement joins TRBV5-6 to TRBJ1-2, with no clear D. V was clipped by 0 bases and J by 8 bases, with 8 bases between them. CDR1 is SGHDT and CDR2 is YYEEEE in the germline V gene. The CDR3 runs to 12 residues. This chain's CDR3 is CASSLDLRGYTF. The CDR3 DNA is TGTGCCAGCAGCTTGGATTTGCGGGGCTACACCTTC.

The chain has TRBV27 and TRBJ2-7; no definite D call. This CDR3 has 14 residues. Trimming removed 5 bases at V and 0 bases at J, with 11 bases between. Per the germline V gene, CDR1 is MNHEY and CDR2 is SMNVEV (reference sequence). Written as DNA, the CDR3 is TGTGCCAGCAGTCTGTTGTACACCTCCTACGAGCAGTACTTC. It yields the protein CASSLLYTSYEQYF.